These T cell receptor beta chains were read from a single sample in a study of graft-versus-host responses after intestinal transplantation. Clones were read by immunoSEQ multiplex PCR, and TCRdb kept only the in-frame ones, dropping some. Among 25,000 to 30,000 clones listed, 82% were seen once. Antigen specificity for these receptors is unknown. The sample consisted of unstimulated CD4+ T cells sorted from spleen or lymph node cells, taken before intestinal transplant. Source of these receptors: a human donor who received an intestinal transplant. Both conserved end residues are part of each CDR3. D genes are given only for firm matches. The size field is filled for only some rows; it gives once, few, many or a size class.

clone_size: -; j_call: TRBJ2-7; d_call: TRBD2; v_call: TRBV11-2; cdr3_nt: TGTGCCAGCAGCTTCTGGACTAGCGGGATAAAAATCGGCGAGCAGTACTTC; cdr3_aa: CASSFWTSGIKIGEQYF
clone_size: few; j_call: TRBJ2-2; d_call: -; v_call: TRBV6-1; cdr3_nt: TGTGCCAGCAGGAGGCGCTACTCAACCGGGGAGCTGTTTTTT; cdr3_aa: CASRRRYSTGELFF
clone_size: few; j_call: TRBJ2-4; d_call: TRBD2; v_call: TRBV19; cdr3_nt: TGTGCCAGTAGTGCTTCGGGAGGGTACATTCAGTACTTC; cdr3_aa: CASSASGGYIQYF
clone_size: -; j_call: TRBJ2-7; d_call: -; v_call: TRBV6-4; cdr3_nt: TGTGCCAGCATATCGGGGGTCGCCTACGAGCAGTACTTC; cdr3_aa: CASISGVAYEQYF
clone_size: once; j_call: TRBJ2-5; d_call: TRBD2; v_call: TRBV11-2; cdr3_nt: TGTGCCAGCAGCTTAGGCGTCTTAGCGGGGGGTACAGAGACCCAGTACTTC; cdr3_aa: CASSLGVLAGGTETQYF
clone_size: -; j_call: TRBJ2-2; d_call: -; v_call: TRBV9; cdr3_nt: TGTGCCAGCAGCGTTCTGTACGGGGAGCTGTTTTTT; cdr3_aa: CASSVLYGELFF
clone_size: -; j_call: TRBJ1-4; d_call: -; v_call: TRBV18; cdr3_nt: TGTGCCAGCTCACCACGCAACAGTTATTATGAAAAACTGTTTTTT; cdr3_aa: CASSPRNSYYEKLFF
clone_size: -; j_call: TRBJ1-5; d_call: -; v_call: TRBV6-1; cdr3_nt: TGTGCCAGCAGTGAGGGCGGCACTTATAATCAGCCCCAGCATTTT; cdr3_aa: CASSEGGTYNQPQHF
clone_size: -; j_call: TRBJ2-2; d_call: TRBD2; v_call: TRBV6-1; cdr3_nt: TGTGCCAGCAGTGAAAGGAGCGGGGGGGCCGGAGCCGGGGAGCTGTTTTTT; cdr3_aa: CASSERSGGAGAGELFF
clone_size: -; j_call: TRBJ2-2; d_call: -; v_call: TRBV6-5; cdr3_nt: TGTGCCAGCAACGGTAACACCGGGGAGCTGTTTTTT; cdr3_aa: CASNGNTGELFF
clone_size: -; j_call: TRBJ2-2; d_call: -; v_call: TRBV5-1; cdr3_nt: TGCGCCAGCAGCTTTAGCGGGAACACCGGGGAGCTGTTTTTT; cdr3_aa: CASSFSGNTGELFF
clone_size: -; j_call: TRBJ2-1; d_call: TRBD2; v_call: TRBV7-2; cdr3_nt: TGTGCCAGCAGCTTATGGGGCAGCGGGAGGGCTTACAATGAGCAGTTCTTC; cdr3_aa: CASSLWGSGRAYNEQFF
clone_size: -; j_call: TRBJ1-2; d_call: TRBD1; v_call: TRBV20-1; cdr3_nt: TGCAGTGCTAGAGAAAATCGGGACAGATCCTTC; cdr3_aa: CSARENRDRSF
clone_size: few; j_call: TRBJ2-5; d_call: -; v_call: TRBV20-1; cdr3_nt: TGCAGTGCTAGAGAAGAGACCCAGTACTTC; cdr3_aa: CSAREETQYF
clone_size: -; j_call: TRBJ1-2; d_call: -; v_call: TRBV6-5; cdr3_nt: TGTGCCAGCAGCCCCCCACAGGGAAGACGTTCGGGCTACACCTTC; cdr3_aa: CASSPPQGRRSGYTF
clone_size: -; j_call: TRBJ2-7; d_call: -; v_call: TRBV19; cdr3_nt: TGTGCCAGTAATCGAGGGGGCGAGCAGTACTTC; cdr3_aa: CASNRGGEQYF
clone_size: -; j_call: TRBJ2-7; d_call: TRBD1; v_call: TRBV6-4; cdr3_nt: TGTGCCAGCATGGGACAGGGGGCTCTCGAGCAGTGCTTC; cdr3_aa: CASMGQGALEQCF